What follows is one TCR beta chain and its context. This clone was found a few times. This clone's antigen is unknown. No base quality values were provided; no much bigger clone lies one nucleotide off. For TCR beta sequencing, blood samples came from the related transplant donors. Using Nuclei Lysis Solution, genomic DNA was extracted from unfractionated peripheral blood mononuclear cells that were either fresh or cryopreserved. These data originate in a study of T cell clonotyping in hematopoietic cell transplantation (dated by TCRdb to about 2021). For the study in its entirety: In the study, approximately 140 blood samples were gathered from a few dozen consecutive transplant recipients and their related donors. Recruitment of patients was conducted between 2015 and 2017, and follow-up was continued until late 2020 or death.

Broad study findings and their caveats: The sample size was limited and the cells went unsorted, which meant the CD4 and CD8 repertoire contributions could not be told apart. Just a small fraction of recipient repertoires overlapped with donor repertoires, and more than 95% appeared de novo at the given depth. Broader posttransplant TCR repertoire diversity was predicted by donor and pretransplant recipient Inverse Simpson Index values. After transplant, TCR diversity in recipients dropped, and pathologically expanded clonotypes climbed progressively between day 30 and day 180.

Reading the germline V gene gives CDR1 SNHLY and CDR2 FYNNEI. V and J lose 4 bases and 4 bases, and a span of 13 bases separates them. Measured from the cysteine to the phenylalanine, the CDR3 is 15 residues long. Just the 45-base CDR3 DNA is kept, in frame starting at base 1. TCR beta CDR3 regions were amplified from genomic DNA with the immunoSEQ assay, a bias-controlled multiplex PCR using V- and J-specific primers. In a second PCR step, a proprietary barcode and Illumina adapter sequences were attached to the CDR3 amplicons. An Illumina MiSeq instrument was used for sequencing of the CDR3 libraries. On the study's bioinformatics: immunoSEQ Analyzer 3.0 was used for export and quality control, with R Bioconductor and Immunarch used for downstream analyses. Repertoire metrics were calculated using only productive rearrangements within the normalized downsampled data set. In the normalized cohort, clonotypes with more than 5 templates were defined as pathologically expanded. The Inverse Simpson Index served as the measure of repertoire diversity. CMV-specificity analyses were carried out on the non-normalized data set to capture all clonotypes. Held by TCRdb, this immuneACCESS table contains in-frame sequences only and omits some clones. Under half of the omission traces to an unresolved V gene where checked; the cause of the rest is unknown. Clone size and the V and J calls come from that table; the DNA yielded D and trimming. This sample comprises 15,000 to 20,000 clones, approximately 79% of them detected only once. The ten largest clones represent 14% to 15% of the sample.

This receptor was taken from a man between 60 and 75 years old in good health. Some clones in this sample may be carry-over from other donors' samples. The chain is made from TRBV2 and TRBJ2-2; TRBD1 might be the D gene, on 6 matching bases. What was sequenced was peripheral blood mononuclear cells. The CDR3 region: CASSARGSGTGELFF. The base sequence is TGTGCCAGCAGTGCGAGGGGGAGCGGCACCGGGGAGCTGTTTTTT.